One and the same sample provided the 20 T cell receptor beta chains below, sequenced in a study of regulatory T cells in long-lasting Graves disease (dated by TCRdb to about 2021). This sample's time point label indicates: persistent/refractory GD, antithyroid drugs over 5 years with positive TRAb. RNA was extracted from PBMCs in TRIzol for both TCR sequencing and RNA sequencing. Receptors were amplified or captured by multiplex PCR. Sequenced using an Illumina HiSeq 4000. CDR3 regions were amplified by Arm-PCR with iRepertoire HTBI primers to construct TCR beta libraries. TCRdb reprocessed the public reads (quality trimming at Q25 with fastp, clone calling with MiXCR) and kept in-frame beta chains. Every entry covers one CDR3 protein and lists the most common genes and DNA from its rows. For this sample the table gives about 460,000 distinct CDR3 sequences, of which about 20% were detected only once. Jointly, the top ten make up under 15% of the sample.

Sequencing used peripheral blood mononuclear cells (PBMCs), obtained when the disease was refractory, from a patient treated with antithyroid drugs. Receptors originate from a female donor with Graves disease.

This clonotype was counted ten times or more. The genes are TRBV7-2 and TRBJ2-7, with D unclear. The CDR3 consists of 13 residues. CDR1 and CDR2 from the germline V gene are SGHTA and FQGNSA. The V gene lost 1 base and the J gene lost 12 bases, with 16 bases spanning the gap. CDR3: CASSLGWQSTGYF. In DNA, the CDR3 is TGTGCCAGCAGCTTAGGATGGCAGTCCACTGGGTACTTC.

This chain joins TRBV7-9 and TRBJ2-5; unclear D gene. Deletions cut 5 bases from V and 4 bases from J, with 11 bases between. The CDR3 totals 13 residues. Germline V gives CDR1 SEHNR, CDR2 FQNEAQ (reference sequence). For the CDR3, the DNA is TGTGCCAGCAGCAGCGATGCCGGAGAGACCCAGTACTTC. Amino acid sequence: CASSSDAGETQYF.

This clonotype showed up many times. The CDR3, as DNA: TGTGCCAGTCGGGGGACAGGACTAATCTACGAGCAGTACTTC. Its protein is CASRGTGLIYEQYF. The genes are TRBV19 and TRBJ2-7; 8 bases fit TRBD1. This CDR3 has 14 amino acids. V gave up 8 bases and J gave up 3 bases; unmatched junction bases: 9. The germline V gene encodes CDR1 LNHDA and CDR2 SQIVND (reference sequence).

Only a few counts were recorded for this clonotype. This chain connects TRBV20-1 to TRBJ1-2; D might be TRBD1 (6 bases). V lost 0 bases and J 8 bases, leaving 13 bases between the germline ends. This CDR3 region has 13 residues. CDR1 and CDR2 (germline): DFQATT, SNEGSKA (reference sequence). CDR3 sequence reads: CSARDLGHSGYTF. As DNA, the CDR3 is TGCAGTGCTAGAGACCTGGGACATTCCGGCTACACCTTC.

J is TRBJ1-2 and V is TRBV5-6; D is ambiguous. Deletions cut 6 bases from V and 7 bases from J, with 16 bases between. The CDR3 covers 13 residues. Germline CDR1 and CDR2: SGHDT and YYEEEE. The CDR3: CASKPNLEGGYTF. Written as DNA, the CDR3 is TGTGCCAGCAAGCCAAACTTAGAAGGTGGCTACACCTTC.

CDR3 sequence (DNA): TGTGCCAGCAGCCAAGATCCAGGAGGGTACGAGCAGTACTTC. Residues: CASSQDPGGYEQYF. The chain couples TRBV14 to TRBJ2-7; D is possibly TRBD2 (6 bases). V was trimmed by 0 bases and J by 4 bases, leaving 10 bases between them. This CDR3 has 14 amino acids. The germline CDR1 and CDR2 sequences are SGHDN and FVKESK. The variable domain in full, with the rest retrieved from reference TRBV14 and TRBJ2-7, is EAGVTQFPSHSVIEKGQTVTLRCDPISGHDNLYWYRRVMGKEIKFLLHFVKESKQDESGMPNNRFLAERTGGTYSTLKVQPAELEDSGVYFCASSQDPGGYEQYFGPGTRLTVT.

This clonotype was counted only a few times. CDR3 DNA sequence: TGTGCCAGCAGCTTAGCGACAGGGGGCTTGATGAATCAGCCCCAGCATTTT. Translated: CASSLATGGLMNQPQHF. This chain connects TRBV7-2 to TRBJ1-5; 10 bases are a match to TRBD1. The CDR3 is made up of 17 amino acids. CDR1 is SGHTA and CDR2 is FQGNSA in the germline V gene. Trimming cost V 0 bases and J 4 bases; bases outside gene matches: 6.

The rearrangement joins TRBV6-5 to TRBJ1-3; 11 bases are a match to TRBD1. From germline, CDR1 is MNHEY and CDR2 SVGAGI. The CDR3 spans 17 residues. The junction had 5 bases not matched to a gene; V was cut back by 4 bases and J by 0 bases. The CDR3 nucleotides are TGTGCCAGCAGTTTGTTCGGGACAGGGGGCTCTGGAAACACCATATATTTT. Its translation is CASSLFGTGGSGNTIYF.

The chain joins TRBV4-3 to TRBJ2-3; 14 bases agree with TRBD2. The length of the CDR3 is 15 residues. The ends lost 4 bases at V and 6 bases at J; junction bases unmatched: 3. The germline V gene has CDR1 LGHNA and CDR2 YSLEER. The CDR3 DNA sequence: TGCGCCAGCAGCCTGGGACTAGCGGGAGCGGATACGCAGTATTTT. Translating gives CASSLGLAGADTQYF.

This clonotype was seen more than once but under ten times. This chain connects TRBV15 to TRBJ2-7, with D perhaps matching TRBD1 (5 bases). The CDR3 has 14 residues. The V gene's germline CDR1 is LNHNV and CDR2 YYDKDF (reference sequence). With 0 bases removed from V and 3 bases from J, the gap between germline ends came to 9 bases. The CDR3 here is CATSREMTDYEQYF. The CDR3 bases are TGTGCCACCAGCAGAGAAATGACAGACTACGAGCAGTACTTC.

J is TRBJ1-1 and V is TRBV5-1, with D unclear. CDR1 SGHRS and CDR2 YFSETQ come from the germline V gene. Trimming took off 2 bases at V and 1 base at J, with 18 bases between the two ends. This CDR3 region has 17 residues. The CDR3 DNA is TGCGCCAGCAGCTTAAGAGATGGCGCACAGAGGAACACTGAAGCTTTCTTT. Residues: CASSLRDGAQRNTEAFF.

This clonotype was observed a handful of times. The chain couples TRBV2 to TRBJ2-2; 9 positions match TRBD1. From germline, CDR1 is SNHLY and CDR2 FYNNEI. The CDR3 length is 12 residues. Trimming took 11 bases from V and 10 from J; bases not matched to a gene: 8. CDR3 protein: CASRQGVAELFF. CDR3 nucleotide sequence: TGTGCCTCCCGACAGGGGGTAGCGGAGCTGTTTTTT.

This clonotype was seen at least ten times. This chain links TRBV27 with TRBJ2-7; 9 bases align to TRBD2. This CDR3 comprises 12 residues. Germline loops: CDR1 MNHEY, CDR2 SMNVEV (reference sequence). With 5 bases clipped from V and 8 bases from J, the junction kept 4 bases outside the gene matches. CDR3 DNA sequence: TGTGCCAGCAGTCTGGGGACTAGCAAGCAGTACTTC. Translating gives CASSLGTSKQYF.

This chain connects TRBV4-3 to TRBJ2-7; D gene ambiguous. This CDR3 has 15 residues. V was trimmed by 0 bases and J by 1 base, leaving 10 bases between them. Per germline, CDR1 LGHNA and CDR2 YSLEER. This CDR3 reads CASSQDRARSYEQYF. The CDR3 nucleotides are TGCGCCAGCAGCCAAGATCGGGCTAGGTCCTACGAGCAGTACTTC.

This clonotype was counted many times. The chain couples TRBV5-5 to TRBJ1-2; 10 nucleotides agree with TRBD1. From germline, CDR1 is SGHKS and CDR2 YYEKEE (reference sequence). V was clipped by 2 bases and J by 7 bases; unmatched bases: 8. This CDR3 has 15 residues. The DNA for the CDR3 is TGTGCCAGCAGCTTTCAAGACAGGGGGCACGGTGGCTACACCTTC. Translated: CASSFQDRGHGGYTF.

This clonotype was counted at least ten times. This rearrangement joins TRBV10-3 to TRBJ2-7; perhaps TRBD2 as D (6 bases). This CDR3 has 13 amino acids. CDR1 is ENHRY and CDR2 is SYGVKD in the germline V gene. The germline V and J ends were trimmed by 5 bases and 2 bases, with 10 bases remaining between them. The CDR3 is CAISPGLTYEQYF. The CDR3, as DNA: TGTGCCATCAGTCCGGGACTTACCTACGAGCAGTACTTC.

This clonotype was found a few times. The V gene is TRBV20-1, the J gene TRBJ1-6; perhaps TRBD1 as D (6 bases). Between the trimmed V and J ends, which lost 2 bases and 7 bases, there was a span of 18 bases. CDR3 length: 16 amino acids. The V gene's germline CDR1 is DFQATT and CDR2 SNEGSKA (reference sequence). The CDR3 reads CSARSGAGRLNSPLHF. The DNA of the CDR3 is TGCAGTGCTAGATCGGGGGCGGGACGGTTAAATTCACCCCTCCACTTT.

This chain connects TRBV7-9 to TRBJ1-2; D is unclear. The CDR3 length is 14 residues. The V end lost 3 bases, the J end lost 0 bases, and 8 bases lay between the germline ends. Germline V lookup: CDR1 SEHNR, CDR2 FQNEAQ (reference sequence). The CDR3 sequence is CASSLEGTNYGYTF. CDR3 bases: TGTGCCAGCAGCTTGGAGGGAACTAACTATGGCTACACCTTC.

This clonotype was counted at least ten times. This chain connects TRBV6-5 to TRBJ1-2; D gene ambiguous. The germline CDR1 and CDR2 sequences are MNHEY and SVGAGI. The V end was cut by 2 bases, the J end by 5 bases, with 9 bases between. This CDR3 has 13 residues. The CDR3 DNA is TGTGCCAGCAGTTACGTGCTTTCTTATGGCTACACCTTC. Translating gives CASSYVLSYGYTF.

V usage is TRBV7-9 and J usage is TRBJ1-2; D is ambiguous. The CDR3 consists of 13 residues. Germline CDR1 is SEHNR and CDR2 is FQNEAQ (reference sequence). Trimming removed 5 bases from V and 8 bases from J, with 15 bases in between. CDR3 bases: TGTGCCAGCAGCCCGTGGACTTTTAAGGGCTACACCTTC. Translated, it gives CASSPWTFKGYTF.